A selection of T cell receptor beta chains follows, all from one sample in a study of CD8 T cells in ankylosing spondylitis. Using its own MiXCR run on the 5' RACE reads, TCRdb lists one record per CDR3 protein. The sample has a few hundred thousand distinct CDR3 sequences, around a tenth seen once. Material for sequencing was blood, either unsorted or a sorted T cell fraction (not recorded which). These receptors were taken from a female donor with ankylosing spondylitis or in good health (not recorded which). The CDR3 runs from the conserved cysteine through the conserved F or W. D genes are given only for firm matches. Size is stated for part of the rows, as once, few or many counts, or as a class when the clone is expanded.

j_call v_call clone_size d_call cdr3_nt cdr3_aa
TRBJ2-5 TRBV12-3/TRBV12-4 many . TGTGCCAGCAGTTTCGTATCCGAGACCCAGTACTTC CASSFVSETQYF
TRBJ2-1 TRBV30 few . TGTGCCTGGACTAGCTCCTACAATGAGCAGTTCTTC CAWTSSYNEQFF
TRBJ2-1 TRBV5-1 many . TGCGCCAGTAGAATTGGGCAGGACAATGAGCAGTTCTTC CASRIGQDNEQFF
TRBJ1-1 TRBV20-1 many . TGCAGTGCTCAGTCTGGCACTGAAGCTTTCTTT CSAQSGTEAFF
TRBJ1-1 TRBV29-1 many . TGCAGCGTTAGGCCGGGGGCTGAAGCTTTCTTT CSVRPGAEAFF
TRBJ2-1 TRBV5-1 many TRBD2 TGCGCCAGCAGCTTGATTAGCGGGGGGCCCTCGACCTACAATGAGCAGTTCTTC CASSLISGGPSTYNEQFF
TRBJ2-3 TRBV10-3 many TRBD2 TGTGCCATCAGTGAGGAGAGGACTAGCAAAGATACGCAGTATTTT CAISEERTSKDTQYF
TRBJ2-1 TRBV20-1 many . TGCAGTGCTAACCCGACCGTGAGCTCCTACAATGAGCAGTTCTTC CSANPTVSSYNEQFF
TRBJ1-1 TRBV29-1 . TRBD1 TGCAGCGTCGCCCCGACGACAGGGCTTGAAGCTTTCTTT CSVAPTTGLEAFF
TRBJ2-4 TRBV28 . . TGTGCCAGCAGCCCGGACAGCAAAAACATTCAGTACTTC CASSPDSKNIQYF
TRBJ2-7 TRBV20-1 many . TGCAGTGCTAGAGATTCCAGGCTGAGCTCCTACGAGCAGTACTTC CSARDSRLSSYEQYF
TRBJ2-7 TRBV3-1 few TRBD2 TGTGCCAGCAGCCAAGCTTTATCGGGGGGATCCTACGAGCAGTACTTC CASSQALSGGSYEQYF
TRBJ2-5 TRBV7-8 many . TGTGCCAGCAGCTTAGCTTACGGGGCCCAAGAGACCCAGTACTTC CASSLAYGAQETQYF
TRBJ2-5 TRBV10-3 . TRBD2 TGTGCCATCAGTGACCGGACTAGCGGGGGTGAGAAAGAGACCCAGTACTTC CAISDRTSGGEKETQYF
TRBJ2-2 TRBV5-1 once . TGCGCCAGCAGCTTATCAGGGAGCCCGTCCGGGGAGCTGTTTTTT CASSLSGSPSGELFF
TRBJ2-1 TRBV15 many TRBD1 TGTGCCACCAGCAGAGATCAAGACAGGGCGAGGAATGAGCAGTTCTTC CATSRDQDRARNEQFF
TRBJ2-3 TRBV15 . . TGTGCCACCAGCAGACCCGCGGGGCGGGTACACACAGATACGCAGTATTTT CATSRPAGRVHTDTQYF
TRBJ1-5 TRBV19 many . TGTGCCAGTAGTATGTGGGGGGCTAGCAATCAGCCCCAGCATTTT CASSMWGASNQPQHF
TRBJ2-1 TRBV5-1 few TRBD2 TGCGCCAGCAACCCGACTAGCGGATCCTACAATGAGCAGTTCTTC CASNPTSGSYNEQFF
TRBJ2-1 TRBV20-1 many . TGCAGTGCTAGTAAGCTAGCGAGCTACAATGAGCAGTTCTTC CSASKLASYNEQFF
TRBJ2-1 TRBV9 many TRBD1 TGTGCCAGCAGCGTAAGGTCAGGGGGCTGGGATGAGCAGTTCTTC CASSVRSGGWDEQFF
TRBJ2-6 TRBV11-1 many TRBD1 TGTGCCAGCAGCCCCCGGACAGGGGATCGTGTTGGGGCCAACGTCCTGACTTTC CASSPRTGDRVGANVLTF
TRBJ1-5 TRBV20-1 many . TGCAGTGCTAGGGGGGGGGAGCCTGACGTCTTTAGCAATCAGCCCCAGCATTTT CSARGGEPDVFSNQPQHF
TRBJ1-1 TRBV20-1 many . TGCAGTGCGGTTAACAGGTTGGGGAACACTGAAGCTTTCTTT CSAVNRLGNTEAFF
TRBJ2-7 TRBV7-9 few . TGTGCCAGCAGCTTAGTATCCCGGACCTCCTACGAGCAGTACTTC CASSLVSRTSYEQYF
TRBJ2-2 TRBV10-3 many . TGTGCCACCGCCGACACAGCGAACACCGGGGAGCTGTTTTTT CATADTANTGELFF
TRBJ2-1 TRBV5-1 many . TGCGCCAGCAGCCTATACGGTGGTGAGCAGTTCTTC CASSLYGGEQFF
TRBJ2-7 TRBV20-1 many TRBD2 TGCAGTGCTGCAACTACTAGCGGAAACTACGAGCAGTACTTC CSAATTSGNYEQYF
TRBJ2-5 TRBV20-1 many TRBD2 TGCAGTGCTAGAGATTGGGGCGGGGGGTACCAAGAGACCCAGTACTTC CSARDWGGGYQETQYF
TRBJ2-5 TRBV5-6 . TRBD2 TGTGCCATGGGCTCCGGGGGGCAAGAGACCCAGTACTTC CAMGSGGQETQYF
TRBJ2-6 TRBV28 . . TGTGCCAGCCAGGGTTTCCCTGGGGCCAACGTCCTGACTTTC CASQGFPGANVLTF
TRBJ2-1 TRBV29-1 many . TGCAGCGTCGATGACAGTGACTCCTACAATGAGCAGTTCTTC CSVDDSDSYNEQFF
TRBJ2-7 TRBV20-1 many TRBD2 TGCAGTGCTAGAGATTTAGCGGGAGGTGACGAGCAGTACTTC CSARDLAGGDEQYF
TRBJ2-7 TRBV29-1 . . TGCAGCGTGACGACAGGATCCTACGAGCAGTACTTC CSVTTGSYEQYF
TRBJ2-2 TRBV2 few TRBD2 TGTGCCAGCAGTTTAGCGGGGAGCACCGGGGAGCTGTTTTTT CASSLAGSTGELFF
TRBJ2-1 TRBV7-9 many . TGTGCCAGCAGCTTAGTCGGGGCAGGGAATGAGCAGTTCTTC CASSLVGAGNEQFF
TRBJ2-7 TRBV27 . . TGTGCCAGCAGTGAGACTCCTTCGGGGGAGCAGTACTTC CASSETPSGEQYF
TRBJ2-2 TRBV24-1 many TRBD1 TGTGCCACCAGTGATAGGGACAGGGCAACCGGGGAGCTGTTTTTT CATSDRDRATGELFF
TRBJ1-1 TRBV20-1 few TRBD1 TGCAGTGCTAGAGATCGGTTCGGGACAGGGGGCTTGAACACTGAAGCTTTCTTT CSARDRFGTGGLNTEAFF
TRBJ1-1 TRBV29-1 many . TGCAGTTCCAAGGAGATGCAGGGGAGCACTGAAGCTTTCTTT CSSKEMQGSTEAFF
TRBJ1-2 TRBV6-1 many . TGTGCCAGTCACGGGGGAACTGGCTACACCTTC CASHGGTGYTF
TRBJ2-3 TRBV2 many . TGTGCCAGCAGTGAAACCGATTTAAGTACGCAGTATTTT CASSETDLSTQYF
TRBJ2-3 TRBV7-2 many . TGTGCCAGCAGCTTCCCTAGCGGCACAGATACGCAGTATTTT CASSFPSGTDTQYF
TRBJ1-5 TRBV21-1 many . TGTGCCAGCAGCCCTCCCCAGGGTGCGGACTATAGCAATCAGCCCCAGCATTTT CASSPPQGADYSNQPQHF
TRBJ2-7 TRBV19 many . TGTGCCAGTAGCGACAGCTTCCGCGGCGAGCAGTACTTC CASSDSFRGEQYF
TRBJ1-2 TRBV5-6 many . TGTGCCAGCAGCCTGGGACTAGGGACCTATGGCTACACCTTC CASSLGLGTYGYTF
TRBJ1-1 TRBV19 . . TGTGCCAGTAGTATCGGCCGGGTTCTCACTGAAGCTTTCTTT CASSIGRVLTEAFF
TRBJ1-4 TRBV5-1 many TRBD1 TGCGCCAGCAGAAAGGAGGGGGCAAGGAATGGAAAACTGTTTTTT CASRKEGARNGKLFF
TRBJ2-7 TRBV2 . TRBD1 TGTGCCAGCAGTGAAGCCAGAAAGTTCGGACAGGGGGTCGACGAGCAGTACTTC CASSEARKFGQGVDEQYF
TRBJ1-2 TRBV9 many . TGTGCCAGCAGCCCCTCCGGGACTCCCAACTATGGCTACACCTTC CASSPSGTPNYGYTF
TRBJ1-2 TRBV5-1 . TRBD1 TGCGCCAGCACGACAGGGGACCTGGGTCGCTATGGCTACACCTTC CASTTGDLGRYGYTF
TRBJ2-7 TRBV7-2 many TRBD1 TGTGCCAGCAGCCTTACCTGGACAGGGAAAGCCTACGAGCAGTACTTC CASSLTWTGKAYEQYF
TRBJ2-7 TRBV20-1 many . TGCAGTGCTCACGAGGGGGCCTACGAGCAGTACTTC CSAHEGAYEQYF
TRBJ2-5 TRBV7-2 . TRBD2 TGTGCCAGCAGCTCAGGACTAGGTGGGACCCAGTACTTC CASSSGLGGTQYF
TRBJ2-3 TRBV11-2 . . TGTGCCAGCAGCTCGGGACTGGAGACGACGCAGTATTTT CASSSGLETTQYF
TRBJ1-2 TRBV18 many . TGTGCCAGCTCACCCGGGGGCGGGGAGACGCTTCGGGGCTACACCTTC CASSPGGGETLRGYTF
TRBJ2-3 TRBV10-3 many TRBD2 TGTGCCATCAGTGAGTCGAGGGCTAGCGGGGGTACTACAGATACGCAGTATTTT CAISESRASGGTTDTQYF